One and the same sample provided the 24 T cell receptor beta chains below, sequenced in a study of shared clonotypes between healthy human individuals (dated by TCRdb to the early 2020s). CD8 naive samples were CD45RO-negative cells positively selected for CCR7, giving a CD45RA+CCR7+ population that excluded TemRA cells. Libraries were prepared through the immunoSEQ multiplex PCR assay. TCRdb retrieved this table from immuneACCESS and kept in-frame rearrangements only. Not all clones are present; in checked studies, unresolved V genes account for under half, and no reason is known for the remainder. The table for this sample lists roughly 2,000,000 clones; 93% of them were counted only once. Over 1.5% of the sample is taken by the ten largest. Sequencing was carried out using naive CD8+ T cells from PBMCs. The cell subset or site label for this specimen denotes: CD45RA+CCR7+. The receptors were gathered from a man younger than 35 in good health. Some clones in this sample may be carry-over from other donors' samples.

The chain carries TRBV28 and TRBJ1-1, with D uncertain. Trimming took 4 bases from V and 5 from J, leaving 8 bases between them. The length of the CDR3 is 12 residues. Germline V gene sequence: CDR1 MDHEN, CDR2 SYDVKM. The chain's CDR3 is CASSSARTEAFF. CDR3 DNA: TGTGCCAGCAGTTCCGCCAGAACTGAAGCTTTCTTT.

Concerning this clone: The same CDR3 can be traced to other DNA sequences in this sample. The V call is TRBV27, the J call TRBJ1-1, with D tentatively TRBD1 (5 bases). V was shortened by 8 bases and J by 2 bases, with 9 bases between the two germline ends. Germline V gene data show CDR1 as MNHEY and CDR2 as SMNVEV (reference sequence). This CDR3 has 12 amino acids. This CDR3 is CASLGGNTEAFF. The CDR3 DNA sequence: TGTGCCAGCTTGGGGGGAAACACTGAAGCTTTCTTT.

This chain joins TRBV4-1 and TRBJ2-7; D could derive from TRBD1 or TRBD2 (5 bases each). This CDR3 has 14 residues. Germline V gene data show CDR1 as MGHRA and CDR2 as YSYEKL. Trimming removed 1 base at V and 1 base at J, with 8 bases between. In nucleotides, the CDR3 is TGCGCCAGCAGCCAAGGTTGGGGGTCCTACGAGCAGTACTTC. This sequence encodes CASSQGWGSYEQYF.

The rearrangement joins TRBV19 to TRBJ1-1; TRBD1 is a possible D gene (5 bases). The germline V gene has CDR1 LNHDA and CDR2 SQIVND (reference sequence). This CDR3 region has 15 residues. The V gene lost 3 bases and the J gene lost 1 base, with 12 bases spanning the gap. The CDR3 region has the DNA TGTGCCAGTAGTATTTCGCCTCAGGGGAACACTGAAGCTTTCTTT. It translates to CASSISPQGNTEAFF.

The chain employs TRBV19 and TRBJ1-1; possible D gene TRBD1, 6 bases. V gave up 8 bases and J gave up 7 bases, with 17 bases separating them. Germline CDR1 and CDR2: LNHDA and SQIVND (reference sequence). There are 13 residues in the CDR3. The CDR3, as DNA: TGTGCCAGTCGAGAGCACAGGGCGGTTGAAGCTTTCTTT. It specifies CASREHRAVEAFF.

This clone appeared a single time. The chain joins TRBV28 to TRBJ2-7; a possible D gene is TRBD1 (6 bases). The V gene's germline CDR1 is MDHEN and CDR2 SYDVKM. The length of the CDR3 is 13 residues. Between the trimmed V and J ends, which lost 2 bases and 6 bases, there was a span of 11 bases. This CDR3 is CASSLHRDIEQYF. For the CDR3, the DNA is TGTGCCAGCAGTTTACACAGGGATATCGAGCAGTACTTC.

The rearrangement joins TRBV6-5 to TRBJ2-1; no firm D call. Trimming stripped 4 bases from V and 10 bases from J, with 8 bases between. The germline gives CDR1 MNHEY, CDR2 SVGAGI. CDR3 length: 11 residues. DNA of the CDR3: TGTGCCAGCAGTTTCCTTGGGGAGCAGTTCTTC. This sequence encodes CASSFLGEQFF.

The chain employs TRBV30 and TRBJ2-7; 7 nucleotides agree with TRBD1. V trimming: 6 bases; J trimming: 3 bases; junction bases outside the gene matches: 14. The CDR3 spans 15 residues. The germline V gene encodes CDR1 GTSNPN and CDR2 SVGIG (reference sequence). CDR3 sequence: CACPQWDRGGYEQYF. The CDR3 nucleotides are TGTGCCTGCCCTCAGTGGGACAGAGGGGGCTACGAGCAGTACTTC. Filled out from reference TRBV30 and TRBJ2-7, the complete variable domain reads SQTIHQWPATLVQPVGSPLSLECTVEGTSNPNLYWYRQAAGRGLQLLFYSVGIGQISSEVPQNLSASRPQDRQFILSSKKLLLSDSGFYLCACPQWDRGGYEQYFGPGTRLTVT.

This chain uses TRBV11-1 with TRBJ2-1; 7 nucleotides line up with TRBD2. Germline CDR1 reads SGHAT; CDR2 reads FQDESV (reference sequence). CDR3 length equals 14 residues. V was clipped by 3 bases and J by 7 bases; unmatched bases: 6. The CDR3 loop reads CASSFLAEGNEQFF. The CDR3 coding sequence is TGTGCCAGCAGCTTTCTAGCGGAGGGGAATGAGCAGTTCTTC.

The V call is TRBV9, the J call TRBJ2-1; D unresolved. This CDR3 has 15 amino acids. CDR1 is SGDLS and CDR2 is YYNGEE in the germline V gene. Trimming took 2 bases from V and 2 from J, leaving 11 bases between them. Here the CDR3 reads CASSVSGNAYNEQFF. CDR3 nucleotides: TGTGCCAGCAGCGTGAGTGGGAACGCCTACAATGAGCAGTTCTTC.

The rearrangement links TRBV15 to TRBJ2-7; D gene uncertain. CDR1 is LNHNV and CDR2 is YYDKDF in the germline V gene (reference sequence). CDR3 length: 14 residues. Trimming pared 5 bases from V and 2 bases from J, leaving 13 bases between. Written as DNA, the CDR3 is TGTGCCACCAGCGGCCGCTCCCGTACCTACGAGCAGTACTTC. Translated, it gives CATSGRSRTYEQYF.

The chain joins TRBV6-5 to TRBJ2-5; no clear D. V lost 2 bases, J lost 5 bases, and 15 bases lay in between. This CDR3 comprises 15 residues. Germline CDR1 MNHEY, CDR2 SVGAGI. CDR3 protein: CASSYTPGWHETQYF. Here the CDR3 DNA reads TGTGCCAGCAGTTACACCCCGGGCTGGCACGAGACCCAGTACTTC.

The chain uses TRBV28 and TRBJ2-7; D may be TRBD2 (6 bases). V was pared by 3 bases and J by 4 bases, with 13 bases between. The CDR3 totals 14 residues. From germline, CDR1 is MDHEN and CDR2 SYDVKM. The CDR3 DNA is TGTGCCAGCAGTTTTAGTGCGGGGCATTACGAGCAGTACTTC. It specifies CASSFSAGHYEQYF.

This chain joins TRBV19 and TRBJ1-1; the match to TRBD1 covers 7 bases. The V segment lost 5 bases and the J segment 4 bases; nucleotides outside the gene matches: 13. In germline, CDR1 is LNHDA, CDR2 SQIVND (reference sequence). This CDR3 has 16 residues. The CDR3 sequence: CASSGQGGIVGTEAFF. The CDR3 DNA reads TGTGCCAGTAGTGGCCAGGGGGGGATCGTCGGCACTGAAGCTTTCTTT.

V and J are TRBV4-3 and TRBJ2-7; a possible D gene is TRBD2 (5 bases). V dropped 0 bases and J dropped 4 bases, with 16 bases sitting between them. Germline lookup yields CDR1 LGHNA and CDR2 YSLEER. The CDR3 is 16 amino acids. CDR3 amino acids: CASSQDRLASAYEQYF. The CDR3 region has the DNA TGCGCCAGCAGCCAAGATCGGCTAGCCAGCGCGTACGAGCAGTACTTC.

This sequence joins TRBV27 and TRBJ1-1, with D uncertain. Germline values: CDR1 MNHEY, CDR2 SMNVEV (reference sequence). V was trimmed by 2 bases and J by 0 bases, leaving 13 bases between them. CDR3 size: 16 residues. The CDR3 sequence: CASSLLGGEMNTEAFF. The CDR3 nucleotides are TGTGCCAGCAGTTTACTCGGTGGGGAGATGAACACTGAAGCTTTCTTT.

This sequence joins TRBV5-6 and TRBJ2-7; no clear D. Per the germline V gene, CDR1 is SGHDT and CDR2 is YYEEEE. The CDR3 covers 13 residues. V lost 3 bases and J lost 3, with 10 bases in between. As DNA, the CDR3 is TGTGCCAGCAGCTCTCGGTTAGACTACGAGCAGTACTTC. This encodes CASSSRLDYEQYF.

The chain combines TRBV10-3 with TRBJ2-7, with no clear D. Trimming removed 9 bases at V and 1 base at J, with 13 bases between. CDR3 length equals 13 residues. Germline loops: CDR1 ENHRY, CDR2 SYGVKD. Here the CDR3 DNA reads TGTGCCATAACCGACGAGATGTCCTACGAGCAGTACTTC. Residues: CAITDEMSYEQYF.

This chain joins TRBV5-1 and TRBJ1-2, with D unresolved. Germline V lookup: CDR1 SGHRS, CDR2 YFSETQ. CDR3 size: 14 residues. V was trimmed by 1 base and J by 3 bases, leaving 10 bases between them. The CDR3 nucleotides are TGCGCCAGCAGCTTGTCCGGCAGAGACTATGGCTACACCTTC. It translates to CASSLSGRDYGYTF.

Only one count was recorded for this clone. This chain uses TRBV6-6 with TRBJ2-5; 7 bases fit TRBD1. This CDR3 is built from 14 residues. Losses at the gene ends were 6 bases for V and 2 bases for J; bases not matched to a gene: 6. Germline loops: CDR1 MNHNY, CDR2 SVGAGI (reference sequence). This chain's CDR3 is CASSPGQRQETQYF. The CDR3 region has the DNA TGTGCCAGCAGCCCGGGACAGCGACAAGAGACCCAGTACTTC.

CDR3 residues: CSVEPTDRGRYF. CDR3 coding DNA: TGCAGCGTTGAACCCACGGACAGGGGGCGGTACTTC. The chain uses TRBV29-1 and TRBJ2-7; 11 nucleotides agree with TRBD1. The CDR3 is 12 amino acids. CDR1 is SQVTM and CDR2 is ANQGSEA in the germline V gene. J gave up 12 bases and V 2 bases, and 6 bases lay outside the gene matches.

The rearrangement links TRBV29-1 to TRBJ2-1, with D perhaps TRBD2 (6 bases). V shed 2 bases and J shed 5 bases, with 19 bases lying between them. The V gene's germline CDR1 is SQVTM and CDR2 ANQGSEA. The CDR3 consists of 16 residues. CDR3 residues: CSVERRGSGGNNEQFF. The CDR3, as DNA: TGCAGCGTTGAAAGGCGCGGTTCAGGAGGGAACAATGAGCAGTTCTTC.

The rearrangement uses TRBV5-1 and TRBJ2-7, with D maybe TRBD2 (5 bases). Germline values: CDR1 SGHRS, CDR2 YFSETQ. This CDR3 spans 12 amino acids. V was pared by 4 bases and J by 5 bases, with 10 bases between. The CDR3 loop reads CASSPGVDEQYF. The CDR3 nucleotides are TGCGCCAGCAGCCCCGGGGTGGACGAGCAGTACTTC.

This clone was seen just once. The genes are TRBV9 and TRBJ2-1; TRBD2 agrees at 10 bases. With V trimmed by 4 bases and J by 6 bases, 7 bases remained unmatched. CDR3 length: 15 amino acids. Germline CDR1 is SGDLS and CDR2 is YYNGEE. The CDR3 nucleotides are TGTGCCAGCAGCACGAGCGGGAGGGCCCTCAATGAGCAGTTCTTC. It is translated as CASSTSGRALNEQFF. The entire variable domain, with the rest obtained from reference TRBV9 and TRBJ2-1, is as follows: DSGVTQTPKHLITATGQRVTLRCSPRSGDLSVYWYQQSLDQGLQFLIQYYNGEERAKGNILERFSAQQFPDLHSELNLSSLELGDSALYFCASSTSGRALNEQFFGPGTRLTVL.